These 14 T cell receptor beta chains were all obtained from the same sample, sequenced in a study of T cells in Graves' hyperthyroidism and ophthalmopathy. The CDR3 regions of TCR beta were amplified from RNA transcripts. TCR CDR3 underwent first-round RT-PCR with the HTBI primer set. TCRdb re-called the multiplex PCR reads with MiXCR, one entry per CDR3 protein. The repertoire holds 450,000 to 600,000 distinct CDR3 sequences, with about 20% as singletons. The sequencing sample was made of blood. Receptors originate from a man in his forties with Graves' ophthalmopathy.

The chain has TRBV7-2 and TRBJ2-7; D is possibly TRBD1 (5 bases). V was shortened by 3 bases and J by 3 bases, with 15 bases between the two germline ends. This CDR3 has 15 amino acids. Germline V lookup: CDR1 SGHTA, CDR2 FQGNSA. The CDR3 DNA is TGTGCCAGCAGCTTGGGGCTTACAGAGATCTACGAGCAGTACTTC. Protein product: CASSLGLTEIYEQYF.

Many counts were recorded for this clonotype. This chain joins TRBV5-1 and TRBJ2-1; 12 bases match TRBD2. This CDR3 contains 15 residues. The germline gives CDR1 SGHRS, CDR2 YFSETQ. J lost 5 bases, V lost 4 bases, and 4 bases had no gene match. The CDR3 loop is CASSHGLAGHNEQFF. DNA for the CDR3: TGCGCCAGCAGCCACGGACTAGCGGGGCACAATGAGCAGTTCTTC.

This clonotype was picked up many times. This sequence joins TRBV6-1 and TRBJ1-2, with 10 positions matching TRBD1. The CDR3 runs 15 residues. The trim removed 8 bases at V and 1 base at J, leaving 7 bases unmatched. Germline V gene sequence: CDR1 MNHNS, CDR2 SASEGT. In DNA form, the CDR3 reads TGTGCCAGCGGACAGGGGGACAGGCTTAACTATGGCTACACCTTC. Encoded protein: CASGQGDRLNYGYTF.

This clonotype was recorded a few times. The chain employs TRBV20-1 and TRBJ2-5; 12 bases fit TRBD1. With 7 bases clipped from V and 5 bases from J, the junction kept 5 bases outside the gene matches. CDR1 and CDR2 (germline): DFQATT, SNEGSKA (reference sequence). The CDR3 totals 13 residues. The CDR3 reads CSGGQGAGETQYF. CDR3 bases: TGCAGTGGGGGACAGGGGGCGGGGGAGACCCAGTACTTC.

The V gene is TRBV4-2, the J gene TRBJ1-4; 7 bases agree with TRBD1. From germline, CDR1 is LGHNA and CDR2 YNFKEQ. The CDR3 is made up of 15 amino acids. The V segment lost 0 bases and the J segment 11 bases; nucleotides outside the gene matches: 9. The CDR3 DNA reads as TGTGCCAGCAGCCAAGACGGGAGGGGGCGCGGGAAACTGTTTTTT. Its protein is CASSQDGRGRGKLFF.

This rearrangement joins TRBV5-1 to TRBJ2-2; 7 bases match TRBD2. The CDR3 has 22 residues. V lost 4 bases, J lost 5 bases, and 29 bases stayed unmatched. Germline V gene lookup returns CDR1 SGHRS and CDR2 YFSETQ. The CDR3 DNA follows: TGCGCCAGCAGCAGAGAACCGGGACTACCAAAATGGAAGCACCCGGGTACCGGGGAGCTGTTTTTT. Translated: CASSREPGLPKWKHPGTGELFF.

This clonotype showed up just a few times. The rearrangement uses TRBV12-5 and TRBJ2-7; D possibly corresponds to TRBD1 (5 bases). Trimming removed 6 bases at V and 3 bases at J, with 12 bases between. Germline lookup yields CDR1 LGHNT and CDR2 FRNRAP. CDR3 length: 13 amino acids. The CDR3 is CASGPSTDYEQYF. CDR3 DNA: TGTGCTAGTGGCCCCTCGACAGACTACGAGCAGTACTTC.

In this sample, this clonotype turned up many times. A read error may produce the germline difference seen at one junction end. The CDR3 sequence: CASSYDRASNEQYF. Written as DNA, the CDR3 is TGTGCCAGCAGTTACGACAGGGCCTCCAACGAGCAGTACTTC. The rearrangement joins TRBV28 to TRBJ2-7; the match to TRBD1 covers 7 bases. Germline V gene sequence: CDR1 MDHEN, CDR2 SYDVKM. This CDR3 contains 14 residues.

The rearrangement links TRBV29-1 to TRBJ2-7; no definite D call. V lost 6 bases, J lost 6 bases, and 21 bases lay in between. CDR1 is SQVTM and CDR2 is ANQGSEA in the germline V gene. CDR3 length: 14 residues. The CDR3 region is CSVLLGMNRLEQYF. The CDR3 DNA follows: TGCAGCGTCCTGCTGGGGATGAATCGCCTCGAGCAGTACTTC.

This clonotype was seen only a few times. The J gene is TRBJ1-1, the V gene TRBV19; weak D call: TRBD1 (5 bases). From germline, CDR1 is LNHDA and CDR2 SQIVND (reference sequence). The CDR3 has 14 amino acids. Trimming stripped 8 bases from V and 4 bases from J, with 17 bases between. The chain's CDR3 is CASLAGHRTTEAFF. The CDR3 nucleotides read TGTGCCAGTTTGGCCGGACATCGAACCACTGAAGCTTTCTTT.

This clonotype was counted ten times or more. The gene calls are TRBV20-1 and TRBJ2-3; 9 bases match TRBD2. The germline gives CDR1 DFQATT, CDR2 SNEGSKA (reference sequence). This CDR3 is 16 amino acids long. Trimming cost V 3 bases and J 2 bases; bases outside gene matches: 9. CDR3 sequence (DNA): TGCAGTGCTAGGCCTACTAGCGGGCTAGCCACAGATACGCAGTATTTT. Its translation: CSARPTSGLATDTQYF.

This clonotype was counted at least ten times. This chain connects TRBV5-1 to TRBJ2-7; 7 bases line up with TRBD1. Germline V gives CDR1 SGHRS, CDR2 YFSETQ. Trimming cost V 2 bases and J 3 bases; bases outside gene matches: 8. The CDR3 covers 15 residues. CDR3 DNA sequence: TGCGCCAGCAGCTTAAGACAGGGTGGGGACTACGAGCAGTACTTC. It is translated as CASSLRQGGDYEQYF. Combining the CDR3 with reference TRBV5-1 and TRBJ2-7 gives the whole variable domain KAGVTQTPRYLIKTRGQQVTLSCSPISGHRSVSWYQQTPGQGLQFLFEYFSETQRNKGNFPGRFSGRQFSNSRSEMNVSTLELGDSALYLCASSLRQGGDYEQYFGPGTRLTVT.

CDR3: CGTRGRFNNEQFF. The CDR3 bases are TGTGGGACCCGCGGGAGGTTCAACAATGAGCAGTTCTTC. This rearrangement joins TRBV24-1 to TRBJ2-1, with 8 bases identical to TRBD2. This CDR3 has 13 amino acids. Germline V gene sequence: CDR1 KGHDR, CDR2 SFDVKD.

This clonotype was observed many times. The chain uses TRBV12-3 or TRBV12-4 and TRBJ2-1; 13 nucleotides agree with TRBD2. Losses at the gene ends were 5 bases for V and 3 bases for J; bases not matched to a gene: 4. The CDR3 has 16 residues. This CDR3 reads CASSGTSGKGYNEQFF. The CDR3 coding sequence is TGTGCCAGCAGTGGGACTAGCGGGAAAGGCTACAATGAGCAGTTCTTC.